This T cell receptor (beta chain) is from a study of blood T cell repertoires in COVID-19. Study-level information: COVID-19 samples collected from the United States, Italy and Spain covered acute and convalescent phases.

The V end was cut by 6 bases, the J end by 4 bases, with 9 bases between. The length of the CDR3 is 13 residues. Original processing methods: Reference gene primers were amplified, and this amplification served to estimate nucleated cell counts. TCRdb's table, derived via immunoSEQ multiplex PCR, lists solely in-frame clones and lacks some. The V and J calls and clone size were taken over from that table, and D and trimming were inferred from the DNA. The table includes a few hundred thousand clones, 85% to 90% detected once. The sample taken for sequencing was peripheral blood. The V and J genes are TRBV12-3 or TRBV12-4 and TRBJ2-2; possibly TRBD2 for D (7 bases). The TCR was taken from a man between 60 and 75 years old with acute or convalescent COVID-19. The CDR3 protein is CASRGGGTGELFF. The DNA for the CDR3 is TGTGCCAGCAGGGGAGGGGGCACCGGGGAGCTGTTTTTT.